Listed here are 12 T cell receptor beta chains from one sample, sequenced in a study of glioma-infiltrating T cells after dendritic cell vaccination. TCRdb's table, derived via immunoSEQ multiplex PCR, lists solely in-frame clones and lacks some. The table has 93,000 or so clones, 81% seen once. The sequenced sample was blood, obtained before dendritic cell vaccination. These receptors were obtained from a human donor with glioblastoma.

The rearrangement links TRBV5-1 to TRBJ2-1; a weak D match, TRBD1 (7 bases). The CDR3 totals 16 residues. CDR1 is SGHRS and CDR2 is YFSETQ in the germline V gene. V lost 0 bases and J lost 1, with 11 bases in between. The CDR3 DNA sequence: TGCGCCAGCAGCTTGGCCAGGGGGGATTCCTACAATGAGCAGTTCTTC. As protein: CASSLARGDSYNEQFF.

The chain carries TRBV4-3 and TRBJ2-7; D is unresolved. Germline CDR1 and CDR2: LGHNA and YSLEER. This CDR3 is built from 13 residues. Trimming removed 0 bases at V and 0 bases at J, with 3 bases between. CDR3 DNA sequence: TGCGCCAGCAGCCAAGACAACTCCTACGAGCAGTACTTC. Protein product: CASSQDNSYEQYF.

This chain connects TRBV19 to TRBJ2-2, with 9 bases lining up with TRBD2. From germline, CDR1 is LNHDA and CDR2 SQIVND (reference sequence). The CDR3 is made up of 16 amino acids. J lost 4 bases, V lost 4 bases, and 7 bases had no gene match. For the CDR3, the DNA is TGTGCCAGTAGTAGCTCCGCGGGGGGGGTCACCGGGGAGCTGTTTTTT. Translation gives CASSSSAGGVTGELFF.

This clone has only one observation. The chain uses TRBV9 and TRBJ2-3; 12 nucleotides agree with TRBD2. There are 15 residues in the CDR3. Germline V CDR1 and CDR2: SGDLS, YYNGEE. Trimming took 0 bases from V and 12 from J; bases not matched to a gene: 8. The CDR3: CASSVEASGGAGQYF. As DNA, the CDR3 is TGTGCCAGCAGCGTAGAGGCTAGCGGGGGGGCGGGCCAGTATTTT.

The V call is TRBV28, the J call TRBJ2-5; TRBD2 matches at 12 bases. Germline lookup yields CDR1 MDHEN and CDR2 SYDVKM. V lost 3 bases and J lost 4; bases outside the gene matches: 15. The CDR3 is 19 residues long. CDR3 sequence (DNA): TGTGCCAGCAGTTTGTACCTCAGGGGGCTAGCGGGAGGGCCAGAGACCCAGTACTTC. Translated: CASSLYLRGLAGGPETQYF.

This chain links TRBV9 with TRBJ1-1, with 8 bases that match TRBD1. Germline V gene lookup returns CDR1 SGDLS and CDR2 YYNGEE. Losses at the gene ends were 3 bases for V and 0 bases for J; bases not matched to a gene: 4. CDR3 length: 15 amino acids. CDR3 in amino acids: CASSAETGVNTEAFF. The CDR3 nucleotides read TGTGCCAGCAGCGCAGAGACAGGGGTGAACACTGAAGCTTTCTTT. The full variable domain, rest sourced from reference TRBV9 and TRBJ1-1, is DSGVTQTPKHLITATGQRVTLRCSPRSGDLSVYWYQQSLDQGLQFLIQYYNGEERAKGNILERFSAQQFPDLHSELNLSSLELGDSALYFCASSAETGVNTEAFFGQGTRLTVV.

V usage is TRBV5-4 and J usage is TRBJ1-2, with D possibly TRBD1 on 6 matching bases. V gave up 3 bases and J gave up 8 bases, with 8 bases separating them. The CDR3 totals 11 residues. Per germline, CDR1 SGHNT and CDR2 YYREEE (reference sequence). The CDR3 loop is CASSSGQGYTF. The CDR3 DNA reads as TGTGCCAGCAGCTCAGGACAGGGCTACACCTTC.

The CDR3 protein is CASSPRDSPREQYF. The CDR3 coding sequence is TGTGCCAGTAGTCCCCGGGACAGTCCACGGGAGCAGTACTTC. V and J are TRBV19 and TRBJ2-7, with 7 bases aligning to TRBD1. Germline V gene sequence: CDR1 LNHDA, CDR2 SQIVND (reference sequence). The CDR3 has 14 amino acids. Trimming took 5 bases from V and 7 from J; bases not matched to a gene: 11.

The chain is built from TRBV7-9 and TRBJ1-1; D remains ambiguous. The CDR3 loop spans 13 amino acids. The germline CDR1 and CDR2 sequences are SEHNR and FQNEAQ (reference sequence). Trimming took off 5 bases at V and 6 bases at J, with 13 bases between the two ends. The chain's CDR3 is CASSAGSVAEAFF. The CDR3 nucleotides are TGTGCCAGCAGCGCGGGCAGTGTCGCTGAAGCTTTCTTT.

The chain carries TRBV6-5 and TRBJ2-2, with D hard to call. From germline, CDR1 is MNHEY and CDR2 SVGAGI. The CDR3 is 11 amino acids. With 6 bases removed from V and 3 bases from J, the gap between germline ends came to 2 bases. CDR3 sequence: CASSDTGELFF. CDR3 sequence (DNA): TGTGCCAGCAGCGACACCGGGGAGCTGTTTTTT.

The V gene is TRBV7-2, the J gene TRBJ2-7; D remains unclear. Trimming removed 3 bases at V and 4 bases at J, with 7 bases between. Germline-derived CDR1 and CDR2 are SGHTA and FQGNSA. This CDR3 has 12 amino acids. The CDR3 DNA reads TGTGCCAGCAGCTTCATCGAGTACGAGCAGTACTTC. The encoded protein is CASSFIEYEQYF.

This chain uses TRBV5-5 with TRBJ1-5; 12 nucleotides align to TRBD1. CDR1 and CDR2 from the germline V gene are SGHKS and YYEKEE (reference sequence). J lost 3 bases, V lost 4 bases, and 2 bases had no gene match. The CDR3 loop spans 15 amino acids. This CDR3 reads CASSGTGGVNQPQHF. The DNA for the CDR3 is TGTGCCAGCAGCGGGACAGGGGGCGTCAATCAGCCCCAGCATTTT.